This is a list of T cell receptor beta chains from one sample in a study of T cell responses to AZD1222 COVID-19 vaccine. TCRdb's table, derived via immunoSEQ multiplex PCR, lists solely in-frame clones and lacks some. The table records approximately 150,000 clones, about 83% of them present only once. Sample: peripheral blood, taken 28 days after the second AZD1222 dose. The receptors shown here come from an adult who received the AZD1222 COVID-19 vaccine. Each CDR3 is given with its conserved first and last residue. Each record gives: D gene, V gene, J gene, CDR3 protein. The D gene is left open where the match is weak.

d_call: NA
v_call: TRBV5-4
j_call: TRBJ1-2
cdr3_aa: CASSPDLEGNYGYTF

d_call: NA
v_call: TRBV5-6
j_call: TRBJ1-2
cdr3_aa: CASSLSVLYGYTF

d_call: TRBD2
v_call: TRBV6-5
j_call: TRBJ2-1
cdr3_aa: CASRAGGGHEQFF

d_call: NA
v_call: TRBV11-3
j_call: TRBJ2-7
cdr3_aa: CASSLWFKTDPLYEQYF

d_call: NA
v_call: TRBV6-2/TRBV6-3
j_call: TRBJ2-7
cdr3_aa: CASSPPKRRPRPYEQYF

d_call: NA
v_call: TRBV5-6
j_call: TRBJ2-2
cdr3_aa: CASSQGGLNTGELFF

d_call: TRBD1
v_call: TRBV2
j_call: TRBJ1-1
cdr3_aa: CASSEPLTGTGAMNTEAFF

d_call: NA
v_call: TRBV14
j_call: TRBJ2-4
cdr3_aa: CASSQKSLGGRDPLLAKNIQYF

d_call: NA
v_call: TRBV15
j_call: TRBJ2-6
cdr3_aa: CATSTGGSGGANVLTF

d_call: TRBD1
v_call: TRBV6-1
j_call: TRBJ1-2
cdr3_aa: CASSEGDGTDLNYGYTF

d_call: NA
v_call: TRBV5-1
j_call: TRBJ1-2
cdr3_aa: CASSPPSADGYTF

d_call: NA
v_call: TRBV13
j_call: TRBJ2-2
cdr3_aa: CASSLGFIGAQNTRELFF

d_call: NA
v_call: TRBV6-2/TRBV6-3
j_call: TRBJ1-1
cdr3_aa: CASSYTPALMNTEAFF

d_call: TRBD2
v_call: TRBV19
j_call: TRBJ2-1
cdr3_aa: CASSRTSAHNEQFF

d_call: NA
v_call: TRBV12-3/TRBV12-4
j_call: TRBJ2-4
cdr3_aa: CASSFGDIQYF

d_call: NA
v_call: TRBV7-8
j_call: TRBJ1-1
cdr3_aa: CASSLDRALMNTEAFF

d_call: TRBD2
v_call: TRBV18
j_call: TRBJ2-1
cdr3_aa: CASSPNYSGGKYNEQFF

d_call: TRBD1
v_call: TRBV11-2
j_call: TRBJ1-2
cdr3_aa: CASRSLRDSVYGYTF

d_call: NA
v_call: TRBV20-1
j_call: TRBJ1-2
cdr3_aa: CMSPGRYGYTF

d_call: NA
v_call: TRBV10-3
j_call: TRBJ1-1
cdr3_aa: CAISERSDQNTEAFF

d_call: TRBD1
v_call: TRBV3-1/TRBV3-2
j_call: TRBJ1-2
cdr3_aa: CASSLGTGTYGYTF

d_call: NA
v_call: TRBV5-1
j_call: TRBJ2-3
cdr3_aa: CASSLAGSTQYF

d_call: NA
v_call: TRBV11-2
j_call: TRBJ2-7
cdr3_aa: CATVNMWSYEQYF

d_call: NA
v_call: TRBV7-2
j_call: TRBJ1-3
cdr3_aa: CASSLVRSGNTIYF

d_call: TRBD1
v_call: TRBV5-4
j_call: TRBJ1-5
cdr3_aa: CASHQGGSNQPQHF

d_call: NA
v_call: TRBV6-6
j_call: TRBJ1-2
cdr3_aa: CASSLDSLRYGYTF

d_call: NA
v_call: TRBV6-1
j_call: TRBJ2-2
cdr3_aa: CASSEWGAGELFF

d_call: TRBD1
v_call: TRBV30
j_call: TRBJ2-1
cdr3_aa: CACRDRDWMEADRGWNEQFF

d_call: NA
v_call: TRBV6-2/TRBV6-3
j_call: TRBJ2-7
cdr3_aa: CASSWGYEQYF

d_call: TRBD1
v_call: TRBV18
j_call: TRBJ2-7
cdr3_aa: CASSPPGQAGYEQYF

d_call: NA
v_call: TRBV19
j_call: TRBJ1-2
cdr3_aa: CASSQDLTNYGYTF

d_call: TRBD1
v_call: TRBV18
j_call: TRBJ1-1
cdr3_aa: CASSVQGAYTEAFF

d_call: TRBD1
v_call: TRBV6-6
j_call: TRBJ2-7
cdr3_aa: CASTYDPGQGLNEQYF

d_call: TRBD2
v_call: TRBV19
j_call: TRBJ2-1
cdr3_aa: CASKWGGTSDNEQFF

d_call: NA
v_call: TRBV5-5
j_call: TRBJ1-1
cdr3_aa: CASSLVSGGTEAFF

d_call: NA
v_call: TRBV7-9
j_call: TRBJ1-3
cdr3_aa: CASSFPPGNTIYF

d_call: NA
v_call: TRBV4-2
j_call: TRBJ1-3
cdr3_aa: CASSQEPGNTIYF

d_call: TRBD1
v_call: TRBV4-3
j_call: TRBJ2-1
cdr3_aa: CASSQVGQRGQGGSYNEQFF

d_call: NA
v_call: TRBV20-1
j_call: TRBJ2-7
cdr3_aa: CSATSGHEQYF

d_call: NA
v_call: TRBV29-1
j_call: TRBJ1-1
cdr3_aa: CAGGGMNTEAFF

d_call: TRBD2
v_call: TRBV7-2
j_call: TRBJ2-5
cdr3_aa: CASHGGLAVQETQYF

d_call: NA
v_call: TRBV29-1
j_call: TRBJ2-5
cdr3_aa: CSVDNLLAIQETQYF

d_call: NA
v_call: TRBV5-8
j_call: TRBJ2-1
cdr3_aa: CASSPQGRGLEQFF

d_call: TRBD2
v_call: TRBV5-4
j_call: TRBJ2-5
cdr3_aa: CASSLRTSGEETQYF

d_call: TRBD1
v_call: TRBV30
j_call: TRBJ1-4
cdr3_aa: CAWSVKTGGNEKLFF

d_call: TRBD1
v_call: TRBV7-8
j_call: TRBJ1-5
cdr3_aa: CASSWQGARSNQPQHF

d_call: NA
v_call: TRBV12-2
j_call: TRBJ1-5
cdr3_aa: CASRSNLEGRETIRTQHF

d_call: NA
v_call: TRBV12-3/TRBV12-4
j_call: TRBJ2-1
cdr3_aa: CASSLAGGPEQFF

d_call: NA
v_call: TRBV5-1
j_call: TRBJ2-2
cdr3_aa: CASSVDGIFTGELFF

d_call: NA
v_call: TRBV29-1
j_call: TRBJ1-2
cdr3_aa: CSVLAGVDYGYTF

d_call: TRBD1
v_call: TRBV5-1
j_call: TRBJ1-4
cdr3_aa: CASRYSGGNEKLFF

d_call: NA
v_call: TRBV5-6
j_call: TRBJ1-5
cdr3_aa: CASRGWGAGYQPQHF

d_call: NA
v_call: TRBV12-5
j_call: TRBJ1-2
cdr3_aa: CASGLARGTLLGYTF

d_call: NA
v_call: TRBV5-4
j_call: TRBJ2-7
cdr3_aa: CASSLEAYEQYF

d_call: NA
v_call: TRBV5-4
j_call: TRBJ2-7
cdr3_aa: CASSPRDGTYEQYF

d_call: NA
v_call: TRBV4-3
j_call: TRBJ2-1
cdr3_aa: CASSQDWERADYNEQFF

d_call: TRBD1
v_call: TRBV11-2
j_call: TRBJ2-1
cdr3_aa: CASSPRQGGDEQFF

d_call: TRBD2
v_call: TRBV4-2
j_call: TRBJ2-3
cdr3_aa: CASSQVSGRGEADTQYF

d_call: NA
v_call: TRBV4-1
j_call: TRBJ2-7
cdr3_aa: CASSQPGRSYEQYF